These 15 T cell receptor beta chains originate from one sample sequenced in a study of blood T cell repertoires in COVID-19. Clones were read by immunoSEQ multiplex PCR, and TCRdb kept only the in-frame ones, dropping some. The sample lists hundreds of thousands of clones, around 90% occurring once. Specimen: peripheral blood. The receptors were gathered from a middle-aged man with acute or convalescent COVID-19.

To note about this clone: The junction shows a germline mismatch at one end, possibly a read error. This chain connects TRBV5-6 to TRBJ1-2; unclear D gene. The CDR3 consists of 12 residues. Germline assignment: CDR1 SGHDT and CDR2 YYEEEE. In DNA form, the CDR3 reads TGTGCCAGCAGCCAGACCCGGGATTCCTCTTCCTTC. Translated: CASSQTRDSSSF.

V is TRBV27 and J is TRBJ2-3, with 7 bases aligning to TRBD1. The CDR3 length is 15 residues. The V and J ends lost 7 bases and 6 bases, in that order; junction bases with no gene match: 13. The germline V gene has CDR1 MNHEY and CDR2 SMNVEV (reference sequence). DNA of the CDR3: TGTGCCAGCACGCTGTACGGCAGGGGGACGGATACGCAGTATTTT. This codes for CASTLYGRGTDTQYF.

This chain links TRBV4-1 with TRBJ1-1; a possible D gene is TRBD1 (5 bases). Germline CDR1 is MGHRA and CDR2 is YSYEKL. CDR3 length: 13 residues. Trimming shortened V by 0 bases and J by 7 bases, and 9 bases separated the two germline ends. The CDR3 DNA is TGCGCCAGCAGCCAAGAATGGGGGGGTGAAGCTTTCTTT. Protein: CASSQEWGGEAFF.

This chain connects TRBV7-6 to TRBJ2-7, with TRBD1 matching over 9 bases. This CDR3 has 15 amino acids. Germline CDR1 is SGHVS and CDR2 is FNYEAQ. V lost 4 bases and J lost 4; bases outside the gene matches: 8. CDR3 coding DNA: TGTGCCAGCAGCTCCCTTGGACAGGGGATTTACGAGCAGTACTTC. This gives the protein CASSSLGQGIYEQYF.

The V and J genes are TRBV10-3 and TRBJ1-5, with TRBD1 matching 9 bases. After removal of 4 bases from V and 1 base from J, the junction contained 2 bases not matched to a gene. The germline V gene has CDR1 ENHRY and CDR2 SYGVKD. The CDR3 totals 15 residues. The CDR3 here is CAISVGTGSNQPQHF. CDR3 nucleotide sequence: TGTGCCATCAGTGTTGGGACAGGGAGCAATCAGCCCCAGCATTTT.

The CDR3 DNA follows: TGTGCCAGCAGTTTTTCCGGACAGATTAATGAAAAACTGTTTTTT. Translation gives CASSFSGQINEKLFF. The rearrangement joins TRBV28 to TRBJ1-4, with D possibly matching TRBD1 (6 bases). CDR3 length: 15 amino acids. The V end lost 3 bases, the J end lost 4 bases, and 12 bases lay between the germline ends. CDR1 and CDR2 (germline): MDHEN, SYDVKM.

The genes are TRBV19 and TRBJ2-7; TRBD1 agrees at 9 bases. V dropped 4 bases and J dropped 6; count of bases not matched to a gene: 7. Germline V CDR1 and CDR2: LNHDA, SQIVND (reference sequence). The CDR3 runs 14 residues. CDR3 in amino acids: CASSSRNRGREQYF. In nucleotides, the CDR3 is TGTGCCAGTAGTAGCCGGAACAGGGGGCGCGAGCAGTACTTC.

This chain links TRBV19 with TRBJ1-1; tentatively, D is TRBD1 (6 bases). CDR3 length: 15 amino acids. Germline lookup yields CDR1 LNHDA and CDR2 SQIVND (reference sequence). V was shortened by 3 bases and J by 6 bases, with 17 bases between the two germline ends. The CDR3 spells CASSIGGRRGAEAFF. Written as DNA, the CDR3 is TGTGCCAGTAGTATCGGGGGGCGACGAGGGGCTGAAGCTTTCTTT.

To note about this clone: A read error is likely, as this CDR3 ends without the conserved phenylalanine or tryptophan. The limits of the CDR3 on the DNA are not certain, so only TCRdb's listed CDR3 is given. This sequence joins TRBV28 and TRBJ1-2; TRBD1 reflects the table's D call only, with no check against the DNA. Germline CDR1 and CDR2: MDHEN and SYDVKM. The CDR3 spans 10 residues, counting both ends. CDR3: CASSLVLPET.

This clone showed up just once. The V gene is TRBV24-1, the J gene TRBJ1-5; D not resolved. The germline CDR1 and CDR2 sequences are KGHDR and SFDVKD. The CDR3 extends over 14 amino acids. Between the trimmed V and J ends, which lost 4 bases and 0 bases, there was a span of 6 bases. CDR3: CATSEEPSNQPQHF. In DNA form, the CDR3 reads TGTGCCACCAGTGAGGAGCCTAGCAATCAGCCCCAGCATTTT.

The V and J genes are TRBV7-6 and TRBJ1-2; no clear D. Germline loops: CDR1 SGHVS, CDR2 FNYEAQ. CDR3 length: 14 residues. Deletions cut 10 bases from V and 2 bases from J, with 17 bases between. The CDR3 loop is CATTPLQTNYGYTF. The CDR3 DNA sequence: TGTGCCACCACCCCCCTACAGACAAACTATGGCTACACCTTC. The whole variable domain, filled in from reference TRBV7-6 and TRBJ1-2, reads GAGVSQSPRYKVTKRGQDVALRCDPISGHVSLYWYRQALGQGPEFLTYFNYEAQQDKSGLPNDRFSAERPEGSISTLTIQRTEQRDSAMYRCATTPLQTNYGYTFGSGTRLTVV.

The V and J genes are TRBV20-1 and TRBJ1-1, with no clear D. Deletions cut 1 base from V and 5 bases from J, with 5 bases between. Germline V gene lookup returns CDR1 DFQATT and CDR2 SNEGSKA (reference sequence). This CDR3 is 11 amino acids long. The CDR3 sequence: CSARALTEAFF. The DNA of the CDR3 is TGCAGTGCTAGAGCTTTGACTGAAGCTTTCTTT.

Here the CDR3 reads CASSPRQGDYGYTF. CDR3 nucleotide sequence: TGTGCCAGCAGCCCGAGACAGGGAGACTATGGCTACACCTTC. This chain joins TRBV11-2 and TRBJ1-2; 7 positions agree with TRBD1. V was clipped by 5 bases and J by 3 bases; unmatched bases: 6. The CDR3 runs 14 residues. CDR1 and CDR2 (germline): SGHAT, FQNNGV.

This clone was detected once. The rearrangement uses TRBV24-1 and TRBJ1-1; the match to TRBD1 covers 8 bases. This CDR3 contains 12 residues. J was trimmed by 10 bases and V by 5 bases; bases with no gene match: 5. The germline CDR1 and CDR2 sequences are KGHDR and SFDVKD. The CDR3 DNA reads as TGTGCCACCAGTGGTTCGACAGGGGCAGCTTTCTTT. This sequence encodes CATSGSTGAAFF.

The V and J genes are TRBV10-1 and TRBJ1-1; D ambiguous. The V end was cut by 7 bases, the J end by 4 bases, with 13 bases between. Germline CDR1 WNHNN, CDR2 SYGVQD (reference sequence). There are 13 residues in the CDR3. The CDR3 nucleotides are TGCGCCAGCACTCCGAGATCCCTCACTGAAGCTTTCTTT. It codes for CASTPRSLTEAFF.